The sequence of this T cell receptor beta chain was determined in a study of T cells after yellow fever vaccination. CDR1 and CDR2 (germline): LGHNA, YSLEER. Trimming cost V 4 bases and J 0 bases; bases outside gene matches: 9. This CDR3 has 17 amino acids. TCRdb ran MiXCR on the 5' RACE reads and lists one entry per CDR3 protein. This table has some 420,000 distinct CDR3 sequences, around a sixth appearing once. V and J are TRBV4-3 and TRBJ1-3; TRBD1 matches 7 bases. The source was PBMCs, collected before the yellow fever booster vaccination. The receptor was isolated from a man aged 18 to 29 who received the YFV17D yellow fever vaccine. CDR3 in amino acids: CASSPTTGQYSGNTIYF. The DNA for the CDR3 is TGCGCCAGCAGCCCGACGACAGGGCAGTACTCTGGAAACACCATATATTTT.